This TCR beta chain was profiled in a study of CD8 T cells in ankylosing spondylitis. The V and J ends lost 3 bases and 6 bases, in that order; junction bases with no gene match: 8. Germline V gene sequence: CDR1 SGHKS, CDR2 YYEKEE (reference sequence). The CDR3 totals 15 residues. Construction of TCR beta libraries was performed using quantitative 5'-RACE with molecular barcodes. One entry per CDR3 protein results from TCRdb running MiXCR on the 5' RACE reads. This sample has approximately 250,000 distinct CDR3 sequences, with roughly 8.2% found just once. This TCR came from a female donor with ankylosing spondylitis or in good health (not recorded which). Sequences were obtained from blood, either unsorted or a sorted T cell fraction (not recorded which). V and J are TRBV5-5 and TRBJ2-2, with 7 bases lining up with TRBD2. The CDR3 coding sequence is TGTGCCAGCAGCTCTGGCGGGAGTTTTCCCGGGGAGCTGTTTTTT. Amino acids: CASSSGGSFPGELFF.